The clone carrying this TCR beta chain was counted between two and nine times. Trimming took 3 bases from V and 2 from J, leaving 12 bases between them. The CDR3 is made up of 15 amino acids. These data originate in a study of identical twins. TCRdb independently ran MiXCR on the 5' RACE reads; one entry per CDR3 protein. The data show 500,000 to 650,000 distinct CDR3 sequences, roughly 6.6% seen once. These data also formed part of another study, on yellow fever vaccine responses in identical twins.

The sample was PBMCs. This receptor was obtained from a woman younger than 35 in good health. The J gene is TRBJ2-3, the V gene TRBV12-3 or TRBV12-4; D gene ambiguous. The CDR3 nucleotides read TGTGCCAGCAGTTTTATCCCTCTCGTCACAGATACGCAGTATTTT. Translation: CASSFIPLVTDTQYF.